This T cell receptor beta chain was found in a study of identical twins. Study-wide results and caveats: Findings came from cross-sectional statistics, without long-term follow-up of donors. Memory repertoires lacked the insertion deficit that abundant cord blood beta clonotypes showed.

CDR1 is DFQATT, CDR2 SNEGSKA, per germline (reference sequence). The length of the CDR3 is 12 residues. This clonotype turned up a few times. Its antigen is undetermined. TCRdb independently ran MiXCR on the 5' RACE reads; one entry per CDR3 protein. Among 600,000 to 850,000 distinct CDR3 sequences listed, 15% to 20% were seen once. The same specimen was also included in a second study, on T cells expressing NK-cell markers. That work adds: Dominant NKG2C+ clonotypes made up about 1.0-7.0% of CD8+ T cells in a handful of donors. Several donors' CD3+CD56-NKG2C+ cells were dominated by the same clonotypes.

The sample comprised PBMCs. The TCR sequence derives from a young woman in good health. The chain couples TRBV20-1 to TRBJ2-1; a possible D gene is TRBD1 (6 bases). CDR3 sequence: CSNRVTYNEQFF. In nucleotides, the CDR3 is TGCAGCAACAGGGTAACCTACAATGAGCAGTTCTTC.